A selection of T cell receptor beta chains follows, all from one sample in a study of CD8+ T cells in alopecia areata. Clones were read by immunoSEQ multiplex PCR, and TCRdb kept only the in-frame ones, dropping some. The sample consists of about 180,000 clones, roughly 53% of them appearing once. The input for sequencing was CD8+ T cells sorted from blood, taken at week 24, from a patient treated with tofacitinib. These receptors all come from a human donor with alopecia areata. Both conserved end residues are part of each CDR3.

CASSLTGDQPQHF	TRBJ1-5	TRBV7-9
CASSSDYEQFF	TRBJ2-1	TRBV9
CASSFIVEQYF	TRBJ2-7	TRBV11-2
CASSRTDNEKLFF	TRBJ1-4	TRBV13
CASSCRDRSSYEQYF	TRBJ2-7	TRBV11-2
CASSSPGGYEQYF	TRBJ2-7	TRBV7-9
CASSLLTNTEAFF	TRBJ1-1	TRBV7-3
CASSSSPGQGSYEQYF	TRBJ2-7	TRBV7-2
CASRMSAGGPETQYF	TRBJ2-5	TRBV2
CASSLRDQPQHF	TRBJ1-5	TRBV7-8
CASSYSAGLEQFF	TRBJ2-1	TRBV6-5
CASSQDWGGEGTEAFF	TRBJ1-1	TRBV4-3
CAISDGGPEQYF	TRBJ2-7	TRBV10-3
CASSLSGGSSVNTEAFF	TRBJ1-1	TRBV27
CSVESGNSYEQYF	TRBJ2-7	TRBV29-1
CASSYSRDSNYGYTF	TRBJ1-2	TRBV6-5
CASSLYPWDRNYEQYF	TRBJ2-7	TRBV13
CASSVASLTNEKLFF	TRBJ1-4	TRBV9
CASSPRLGLGDSYNEQFF	TRBJ2-1	TRBV7-9
CASSSGPRGASHEQYF	TRBJ2-7	TRBV5-6
CASSERLSRSHYGYTF	TRBJ1-2	TRBV10-2
CASSQDRASGNSPLHF	TRBJ1-6	TRBV4-3
CASSWKSGNQPQHF	TRBJ1-5	TRBV27
CSARGGGNTEAFF	TRBJ1-1	TRBV29-1
CASSLVRVGSYEQYF	TRBJ2-7	TRBV13
CASSAMGQGAYEQYF	TRBJ2-7	TRBV27
CASMDNEQYF	TRBJ2-7	TRBV10-2
CAWSAGYEQYF	TRBJ2-7	TRBV30
CASSLQGADTGELFF	TRBJ2-2	TRBV27
CAWTVQGSTEAFF	TRBJ1-1	TRBV30
CASGTGGSYEQYF	TRBJ2-7	TRBV19
CASSPRDRSSYEQYF	TRBJ2-7	TRBV7-8
CASNPPGRGYTF	TRBJ1-2	TRBV19
CASSPTDRERTGELFF	TRBJ2-2	TRBV7-9
CASSQDRSTEAFF	TRBJ1-1	TRBV4-3
CASSYSSGNTGELFF	TRBJ2-2	TRBV6-5
CASSLEPQGSNYGYTF	TRBJ1-2	TRBV7-2
CSVAGTGGQHSNTEAFF	TRBJ1-1	TRBV29-1
CASSSRDRGTGELFF	TRBJ2-2	TRBV5-1
CASSAIVPGTGTSPLHF	TRBJ1-6	TRBV25-1
CASSIAEDQPQHF	TRBJ1-5	TRBV6-5
CASRWGDTQYF	TRBJ2-3	TRBV25-1
CASLGTGARRRKEKLFF	TRBJ1-4	TRBV25-1
CASTWREKLFF	TRBJ1-4	TRBV2
CASSEGVNYGYTF	TRBJ1-2	TRBV25-1
CSVDTGTEELFF	TRBJ2-2	TRBV29-1
CAIGARVDKPQHF	TRBJ1-5	TRBV10-3
CSFSDAGTEAFF	TRBJ1-1	TRBV29-1
CAWRLQGAREQYF	TRBJ2-7	TRBV30